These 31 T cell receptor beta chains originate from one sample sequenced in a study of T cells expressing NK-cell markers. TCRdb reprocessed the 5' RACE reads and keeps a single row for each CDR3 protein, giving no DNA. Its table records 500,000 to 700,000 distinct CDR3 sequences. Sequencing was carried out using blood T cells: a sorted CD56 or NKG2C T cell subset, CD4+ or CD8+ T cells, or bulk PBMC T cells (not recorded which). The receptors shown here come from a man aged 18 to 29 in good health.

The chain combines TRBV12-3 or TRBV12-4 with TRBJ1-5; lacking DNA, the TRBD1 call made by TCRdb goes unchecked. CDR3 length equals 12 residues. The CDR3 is CASRDRAQPQHF.

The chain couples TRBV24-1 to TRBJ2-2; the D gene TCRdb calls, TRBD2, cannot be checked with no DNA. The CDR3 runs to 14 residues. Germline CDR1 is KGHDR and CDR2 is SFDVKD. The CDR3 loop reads CATSATSLTGELFF.

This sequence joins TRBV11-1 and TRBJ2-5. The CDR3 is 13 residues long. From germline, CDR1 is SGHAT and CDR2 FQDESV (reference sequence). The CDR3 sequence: CASSFSPQETQYF.

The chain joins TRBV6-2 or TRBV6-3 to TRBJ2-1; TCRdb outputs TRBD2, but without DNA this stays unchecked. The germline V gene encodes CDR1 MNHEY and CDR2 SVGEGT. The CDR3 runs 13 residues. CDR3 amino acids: CASRGEGLNEQFF.

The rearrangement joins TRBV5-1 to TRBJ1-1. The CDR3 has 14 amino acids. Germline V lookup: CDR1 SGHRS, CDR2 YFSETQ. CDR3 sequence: CASSDGLLAAEAFF.

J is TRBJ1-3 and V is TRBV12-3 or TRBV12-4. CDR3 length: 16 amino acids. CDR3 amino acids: CASSPWAPRAGNTIYF.

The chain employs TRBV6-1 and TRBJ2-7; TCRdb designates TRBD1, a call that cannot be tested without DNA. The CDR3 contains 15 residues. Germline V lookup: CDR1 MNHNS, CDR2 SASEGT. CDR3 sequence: CASSPGQGRAYEQYF.

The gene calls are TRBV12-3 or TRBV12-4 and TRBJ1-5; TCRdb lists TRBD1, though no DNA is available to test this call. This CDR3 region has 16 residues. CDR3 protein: CASSLAGQGSNQPQHF.

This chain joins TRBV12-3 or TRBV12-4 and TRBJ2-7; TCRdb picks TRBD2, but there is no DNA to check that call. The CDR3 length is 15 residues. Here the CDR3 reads CASSRTSGGAYEQYF.

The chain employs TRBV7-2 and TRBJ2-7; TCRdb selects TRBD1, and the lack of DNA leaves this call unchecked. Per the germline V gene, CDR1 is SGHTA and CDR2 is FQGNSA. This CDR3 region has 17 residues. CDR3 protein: CASSRDRGRTKTYEQYF.

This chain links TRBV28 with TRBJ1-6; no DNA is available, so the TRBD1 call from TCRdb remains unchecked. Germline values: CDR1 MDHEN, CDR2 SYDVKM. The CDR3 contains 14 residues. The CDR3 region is CASSRTVPAVPLHF.

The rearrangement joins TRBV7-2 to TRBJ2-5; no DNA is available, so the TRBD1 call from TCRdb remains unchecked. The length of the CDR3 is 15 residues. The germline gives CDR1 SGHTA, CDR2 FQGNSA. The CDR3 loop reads CASSLDGGRIETQYF.

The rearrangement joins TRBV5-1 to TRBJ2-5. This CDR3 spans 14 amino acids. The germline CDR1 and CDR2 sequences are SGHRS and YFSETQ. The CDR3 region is CASSLGTDQETQYF.

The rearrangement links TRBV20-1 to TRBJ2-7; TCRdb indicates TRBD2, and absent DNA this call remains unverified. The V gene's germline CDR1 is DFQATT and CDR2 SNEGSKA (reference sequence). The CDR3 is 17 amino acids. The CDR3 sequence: CSARDQRLAGGQNEQYF.

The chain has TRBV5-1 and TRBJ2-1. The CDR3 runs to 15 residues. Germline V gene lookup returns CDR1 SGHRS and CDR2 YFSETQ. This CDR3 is CASSFWGESYNEQFF.

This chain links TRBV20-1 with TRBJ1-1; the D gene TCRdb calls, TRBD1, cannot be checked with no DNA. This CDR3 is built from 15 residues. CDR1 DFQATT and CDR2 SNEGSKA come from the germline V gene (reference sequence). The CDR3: CSARQGGGMNTEAFF.

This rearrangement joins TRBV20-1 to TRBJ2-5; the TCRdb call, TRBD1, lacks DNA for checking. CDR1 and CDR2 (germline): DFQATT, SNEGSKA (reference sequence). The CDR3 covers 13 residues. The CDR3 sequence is CSASGTIRETQYF.

CDR3 in amino acids: CASRTSGLSSYEQYF. The chain combines TRBV27 with TRBJ2-7; the TCRdb D gene call, TRBD2, has no DNA to confirm it. CDR1 MNHEY and CDR2 SMNVEV come from the germline V gene (reference sequence). The CDR3 sequence is 15 residues long.

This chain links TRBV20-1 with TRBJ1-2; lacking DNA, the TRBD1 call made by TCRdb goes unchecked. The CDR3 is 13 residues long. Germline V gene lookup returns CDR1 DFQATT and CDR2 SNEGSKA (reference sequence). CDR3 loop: CSAEQGSMSGYTF.

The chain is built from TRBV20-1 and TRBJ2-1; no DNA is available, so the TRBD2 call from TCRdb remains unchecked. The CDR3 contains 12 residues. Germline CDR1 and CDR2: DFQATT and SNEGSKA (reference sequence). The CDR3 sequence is CSAKGPVNEQFF.

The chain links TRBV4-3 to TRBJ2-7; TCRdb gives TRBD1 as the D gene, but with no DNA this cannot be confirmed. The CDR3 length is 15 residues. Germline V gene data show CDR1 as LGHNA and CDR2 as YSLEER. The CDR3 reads CASSQAGTGAYEQYF.

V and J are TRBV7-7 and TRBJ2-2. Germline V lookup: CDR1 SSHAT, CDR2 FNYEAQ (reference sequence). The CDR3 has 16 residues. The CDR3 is CASSLRLAANTGELFF.

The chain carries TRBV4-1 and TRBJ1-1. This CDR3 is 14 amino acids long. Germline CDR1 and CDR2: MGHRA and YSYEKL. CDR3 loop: CASSHTVLNTEAFF.

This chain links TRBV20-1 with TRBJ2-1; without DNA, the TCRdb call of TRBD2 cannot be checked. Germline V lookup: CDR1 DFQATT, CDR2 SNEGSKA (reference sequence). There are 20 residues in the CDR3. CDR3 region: CSAPRLAGRRPGSSYNEQFF.

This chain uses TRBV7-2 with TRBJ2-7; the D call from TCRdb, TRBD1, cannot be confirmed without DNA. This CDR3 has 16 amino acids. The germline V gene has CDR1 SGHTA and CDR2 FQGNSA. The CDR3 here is CASSLARGQGAHEQYF.

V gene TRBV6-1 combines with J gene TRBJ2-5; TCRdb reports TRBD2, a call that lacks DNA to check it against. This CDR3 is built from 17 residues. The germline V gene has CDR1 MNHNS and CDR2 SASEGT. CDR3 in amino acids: CASRFRAGGLYQETQYF.

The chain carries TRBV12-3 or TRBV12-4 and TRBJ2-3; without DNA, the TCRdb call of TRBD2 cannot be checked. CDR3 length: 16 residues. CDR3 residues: CASSSGSWGYADTQYF.

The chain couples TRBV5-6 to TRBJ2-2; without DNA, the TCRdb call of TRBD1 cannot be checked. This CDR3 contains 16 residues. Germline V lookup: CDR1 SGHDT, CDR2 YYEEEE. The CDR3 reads CASSPEQGTNTGELFF.

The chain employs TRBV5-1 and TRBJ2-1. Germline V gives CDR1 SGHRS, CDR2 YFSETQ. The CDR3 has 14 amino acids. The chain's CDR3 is CASSELSSYNEQFF.

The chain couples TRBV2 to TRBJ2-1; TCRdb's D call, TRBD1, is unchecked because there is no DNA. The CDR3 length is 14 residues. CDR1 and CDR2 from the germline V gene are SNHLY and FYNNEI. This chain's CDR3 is CASRNGRGYNEQFF.

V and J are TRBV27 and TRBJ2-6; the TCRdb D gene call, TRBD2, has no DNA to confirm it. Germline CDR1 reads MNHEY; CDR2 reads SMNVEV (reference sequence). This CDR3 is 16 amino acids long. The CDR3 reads CASSRLAGSGANVLTF. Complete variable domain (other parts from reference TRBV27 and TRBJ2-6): EAQVTQNPRYLITVTGKKLTVTCSQNMNHEYMSWYRQDPGLGLRQIYYSMNVEVTDKGDVPEGYKVSRKEKRNFPLILESPSPNQTSLYFCASSRLAGSGANVLTFGAGSRLTVL.